One and the same sample provided the 9 T cell receptor beta chains below, sequenced in a study of blood T cells in healthy people across ages (dated by TCRdb to 2015 to 2017). Libraries were built with 5' RACE. Sequenced using an Illumina HiSeq 2500. A second PCR of about 6 to 12 cycles was run with a J-beta primer mix and a sample-barcoded 5' primer. The raw public reads went through TCRdb reprocessing: fastp at Q25, MiXCR clone calling, in-frame beta chains kept. One record per CDR3 amino acid sequence lists the most common genes and DNA. Counted in this sample were roughly 860,000 distinct CDR3 sequences; 62% of them appeared once. Clones ranked in the top ten supply roughly 26% of the sample. Sequencing input: blood. These receptor sequences come from a man aged 25 to 40 in good health.

The gene calls are TRBV29-1 and TRBJ2-7, with 9 bases matching TRBD1. With V trimmed by 5 bases and J by 1 base, 3 bases remained unmatched. The CDR3 covers 13 residues. CDR1 SQVTM and CDR2 ANQGSEA come from the germline V gene. The DNA for the CDR3 is TGCAGCGTTACAGGGGGCCGGTCCTACGAGCAGTACTTC. Residues: CSVTGGRSYEQYF.

The rearrangement uses TRBV7-8 and TRBJ1-2; D is possibly TRBD1 (6 bases). Germline CDR1 is SGHVS and CDR2 is FQNEAQ. With 4 bases removed from V and 4 bases from J, the gap between germline ends came to 19 bases. The CDR3 extends over 16 amino acids. The DNA for the CDR3 is TGTGCCAGCAGCTCCCACCACAGGGAAGCTACCTATGGCTACACCTTC. It is translated as CASSSHHREATYGYTF.

This rearrangement joins TRBV29-1 to TRBJ2-1; either TRBD1 or TRBD2 may supply D (5 bases each). Trimming removed 3 bases at V and 9 bases at J, with 12 bases between. Germline V lookup: CDR1 SQVTM, CDR2 ANQGSEA. The CDR3 consists of 12 residues. The CDR3 reads CSVDEGKSEQFF. The CDR3 bases are TGCAGCGTTGATGAGGGGAAAAGTGAGCAGTTCTTC.

This clonotype was seen a few times. The rearrangement uses TRBV16 and TRBJ1-2; the D is unclear. The V end lost 4 bases, the J end lost 4 bases, and 10 bases lay between the germline ends. Germline loops: CDR1 KGHSY, CDR2 FQNENV. The CDR3 has 13 amino acids. The CDR3 spells CASSPLARYGYTF. CDR3 sequence (DNA): TGTGCCAGCAGCCCTCTCGCTCGCTATGGCTACACCTTC.

The chain carries TRBV12-3 or TRBV12-4 and TRBJ1-2; D gene unclear. The CDR3 contains 13 residues. The ends were cut back, 2 bases at V and 8 bases at J, with 12 bases in the middle. CDR3 residues: CASSLSRMGGYTF. The CDR3 DNA reads TGTGCCAGCAGTTTAAGCAGAATGGGGGGCTACACCTTC.

This chain links TRBV27 with TRBJ1-1, with 9 bases fitting TRBD1. CDR1 is MNHEY and CDR2 is SMNVEV in the germline V gene (reference sequence). The ends lost 6 bases at V and 3 bases at J; junction bases unmatched: 11. CDR3 length equals 16 residues. The CDR3 sequence: CASRTFTNRGHTEAFF. CDR3 bases: TGTGCCAGCAGGACTTTTACTAACAGGGGGCACACTGAAGCTTTCTTT.

This clonotype has only a few counts. The V gene is TRBV6-5, the J gene TRBJ2-3, with D possibly being TRBD1 or TRBD2 (5 bases each). Germline V gives CDR1 MNHEY, CDR2 SVGAGI. Trimming pared 7 bases from V and 2 bases from J, leaving 16 bases between. CDR3 size: 15 residues. The CDR3 loop reads CASTAGGANTDTQYF. The DNA of the CDR3 is TGTGCCAGCACCGCTGGGGGAGCGAACACAGATACGCAGTATTTT.

This chain links TRBV29-1 with TRBJ2-5; D call uncertain. TRBJ2-7 explains the end of the DNA better; the J call may be wrong. The CDR3 runs to 13 residues. CDR1 is SQVTM, CDR2 ANQGSEA, per germline. CDR3 in DNA: TGCAGCGTTGAAGGCGGAGACACCTACGAGCAGTACTTC. Translating it yields CSVEGGDTYEQYF.

The V call is TRBV6-2 or TRBV6-3, the J call TRBJ2-3; 13 positions agree with TRBD2. The length of the CDR3 is 17 residues. Losses at the gene ends were 0 bases for V and 2 bases for J; bases not matched to a gene: 2. Germline V CDR1 and CDR2: MNHEY, SVGEGT. The CDR3 DNA sequence: TGTGCCAGCAGTTACTCGACTAGCGGGGGGATCACAGATACGCAGTATTTT. This sequence encodes CASSYSTSGGITDTQYF.